This is a list of T cell receptor beta chains from one sample in a study of ipilimumab plus nivolumab after autologous stem cell transplantation. Method: immunoSEQ multiplex PCR; TCRdb's copy keeps in-frame clones and lacks some. The table lists 35,000 to 50,000 clones, 70% to 90% of them singletons. The specimen comprised PBMCs, sampled in a trial of ipilimumab plus nivolumab as post-transplant consolidation. Receptors were obtained from a male donor with multiple myeloma. Both conserved end residues are part of each CDR3. Clone size appears in some rows only: once, few, many, or a class for an expanded clone.

v_gene,abundance,j_gene,len,CDR3aa
TRBV7-2,NA,TRBJ2-7,13,CASSLNRRGEQYF
TRBV19,NA,TRBJ2-2,14,CASSSSGVAGELFF
TRBV6-5,NA,TRBJ1-1,14,CASSFIGTDFSAFF
TRBV2,few,TRBJ1-5,14,CASSGTGEHQPQHF
TRBV6-1,NA,TRBJ1-3,16,CASSELGPSSGNTIYF
TRBV19,NA,TRBJ2-1,14,CASSFWTSGREQFF
TRBV19,NA,TRBJ1-4,17,CASSAIRDSLTNEKLFF
TRBV14,NA,TRBJ1-2,14,CASSQYTGVYGYTF
TRBV18,once,TRBJ1-4,14,CASSPQQTNEKLFF
TRBV28,NA,TRBJ1-2,14,CASRLGQGNYGYTF
TRBV19,NA,TRBJ2-2,14,CASADRANTGELFF
TRBV9,NA,TRBJ2-5,14,CASSVEAASGEQYF
TRBV28,NA,TRBJ1-2,13,CASSPSGHYGYTF